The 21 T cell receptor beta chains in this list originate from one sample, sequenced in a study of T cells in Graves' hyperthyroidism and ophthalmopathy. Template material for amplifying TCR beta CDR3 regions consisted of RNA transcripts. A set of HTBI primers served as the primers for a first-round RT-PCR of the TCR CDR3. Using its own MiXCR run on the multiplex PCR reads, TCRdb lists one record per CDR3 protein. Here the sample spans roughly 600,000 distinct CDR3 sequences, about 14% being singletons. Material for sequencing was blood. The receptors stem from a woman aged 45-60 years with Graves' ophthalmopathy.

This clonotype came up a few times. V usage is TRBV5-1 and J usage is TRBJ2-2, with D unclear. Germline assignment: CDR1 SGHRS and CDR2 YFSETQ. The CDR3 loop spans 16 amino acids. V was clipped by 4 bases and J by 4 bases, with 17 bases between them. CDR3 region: CASSQQAQRSTGELFF. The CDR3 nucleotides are TGCGCCAGCAGCCAGCAGGCCCAGAGGAGCACCGGGGAGCTGTTTTTT.

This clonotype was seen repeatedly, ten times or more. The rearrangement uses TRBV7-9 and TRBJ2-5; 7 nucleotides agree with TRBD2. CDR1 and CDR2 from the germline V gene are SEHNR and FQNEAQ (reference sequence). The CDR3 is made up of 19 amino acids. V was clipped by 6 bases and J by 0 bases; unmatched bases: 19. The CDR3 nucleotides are TGTGCCAGCAGTGCCGCGATACTAGCGACCGAAACGTACCAAGAGACCCAGTACTTC. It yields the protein CASSAAILATETYQETQYF. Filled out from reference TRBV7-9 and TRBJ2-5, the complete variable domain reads DTGVSQNPRHKITKRGQNVTFRCDPISEHNRLYWYRQTLGQGPEFLTYFQNEAQLEKSRLLSDRFSAERPKGSFSTLEIQRTEQGDSAMYLCASSAAILATETYQETQYFGPGTRLLVL.

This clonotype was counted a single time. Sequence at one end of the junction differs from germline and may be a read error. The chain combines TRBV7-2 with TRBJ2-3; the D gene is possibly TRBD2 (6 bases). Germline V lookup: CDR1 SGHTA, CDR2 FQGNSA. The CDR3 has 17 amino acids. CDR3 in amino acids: CASSLVWRDPYTDAQCF. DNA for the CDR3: TGTGCCAGCAGCTTAGTGTGGCGGGACCCCTACACAGATGCGCAGTGTTTT.

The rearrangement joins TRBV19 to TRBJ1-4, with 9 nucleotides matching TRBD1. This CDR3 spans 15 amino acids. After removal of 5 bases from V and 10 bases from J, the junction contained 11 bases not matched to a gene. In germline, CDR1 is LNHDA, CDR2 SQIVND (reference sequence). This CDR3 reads CASSLQGQGGGKLFF. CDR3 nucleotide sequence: TGTGCCAGTAGTCTACAGGGACAGGGAGGGGGAAAACTGTTTTTT.

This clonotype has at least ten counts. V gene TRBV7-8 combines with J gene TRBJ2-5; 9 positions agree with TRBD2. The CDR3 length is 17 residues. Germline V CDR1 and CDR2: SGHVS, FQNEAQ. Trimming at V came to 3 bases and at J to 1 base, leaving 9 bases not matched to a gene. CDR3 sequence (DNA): TGTGCCAGCAGCTTCGGTTCAGCGGGAGGCACCCAAGAGACCCAGTACTTC. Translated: CASSFGSAGGTQETQYF.

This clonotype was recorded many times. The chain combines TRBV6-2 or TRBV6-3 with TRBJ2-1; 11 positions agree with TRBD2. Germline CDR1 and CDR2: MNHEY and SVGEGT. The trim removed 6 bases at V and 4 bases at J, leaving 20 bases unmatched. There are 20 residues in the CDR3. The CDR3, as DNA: TGTGCCAGCAGCCCACACACTAGCGGGAGAAGTCTTATCGCGTACAATGAGCAGTTCTTC. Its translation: CASSPHTSGRSLIAYNEQFF.

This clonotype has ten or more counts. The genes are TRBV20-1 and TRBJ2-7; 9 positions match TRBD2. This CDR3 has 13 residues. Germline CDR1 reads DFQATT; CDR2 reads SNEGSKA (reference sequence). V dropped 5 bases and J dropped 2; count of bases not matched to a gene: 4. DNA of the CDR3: TGCAGTGCTCGTAGCGGGAGCCCCTACGAGCAGTACTTC. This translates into CSARSGSPYEQYF.

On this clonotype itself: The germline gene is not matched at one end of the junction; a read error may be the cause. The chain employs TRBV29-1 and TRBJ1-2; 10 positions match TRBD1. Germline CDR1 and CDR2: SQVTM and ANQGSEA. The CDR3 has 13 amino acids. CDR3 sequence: CSVEGQGAFGYAF. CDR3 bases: TGCAGCGTTGAAGGACAGGGGGCGTTCGGCTACGCCTTC.

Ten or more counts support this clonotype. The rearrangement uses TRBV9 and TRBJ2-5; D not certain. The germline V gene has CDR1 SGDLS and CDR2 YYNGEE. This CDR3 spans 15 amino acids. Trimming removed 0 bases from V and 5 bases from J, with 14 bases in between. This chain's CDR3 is CASSVDSTASETQYF. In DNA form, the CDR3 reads TGTGCCAGCAGCGTAGACTCGACGGCGTCTGAGACCCAGTACTTC.

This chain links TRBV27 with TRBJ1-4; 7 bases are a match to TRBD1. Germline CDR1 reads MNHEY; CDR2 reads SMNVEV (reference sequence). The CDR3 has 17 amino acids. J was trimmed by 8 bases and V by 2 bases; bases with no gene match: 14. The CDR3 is CASSLIGDPQGGEKLFF. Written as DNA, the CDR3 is TGTGCCAGCAGTTTAATAGGGGACCCGCAGGGGGGGGAAAAACTGTTTTTT. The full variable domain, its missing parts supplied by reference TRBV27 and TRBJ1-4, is EAQVTQNPRYLITVTGKKLTVTCSQNMNHEYMSWYRQDPGLGLRQIYYSMNVEVTDKGDVPEGYKVSRKEKRNFPLILESPSPNQTSLYFCASSLIGDPQGGEKLFFGSGTQLSVL.

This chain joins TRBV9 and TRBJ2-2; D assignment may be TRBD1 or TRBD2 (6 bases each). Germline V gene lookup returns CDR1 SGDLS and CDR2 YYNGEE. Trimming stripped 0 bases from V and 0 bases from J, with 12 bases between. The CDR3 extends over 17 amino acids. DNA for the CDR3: TGTGCCAGCAGCGTAGGGGGGCGGGGCGCGAACACCGGGGAGCTGTTTTTT. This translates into CASSVGGRGANTGELFF.

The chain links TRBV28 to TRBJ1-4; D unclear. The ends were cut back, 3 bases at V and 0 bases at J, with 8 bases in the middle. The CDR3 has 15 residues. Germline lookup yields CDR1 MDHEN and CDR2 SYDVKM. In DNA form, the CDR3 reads TGTGCCAGCAGTTTGACACTTGCAACTAATGAAAAACTGTTTTTT. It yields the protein CASSLTLATNEKLFF.

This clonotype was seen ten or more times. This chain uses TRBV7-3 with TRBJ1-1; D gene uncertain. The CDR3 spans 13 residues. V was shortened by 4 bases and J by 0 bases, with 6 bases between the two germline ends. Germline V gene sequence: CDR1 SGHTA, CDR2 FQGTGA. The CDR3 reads CASSSGMNTEAFF. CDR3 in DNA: TGTGCCAGCAGCTCAGGAATGAACACTGAAGCTTTCTTT.

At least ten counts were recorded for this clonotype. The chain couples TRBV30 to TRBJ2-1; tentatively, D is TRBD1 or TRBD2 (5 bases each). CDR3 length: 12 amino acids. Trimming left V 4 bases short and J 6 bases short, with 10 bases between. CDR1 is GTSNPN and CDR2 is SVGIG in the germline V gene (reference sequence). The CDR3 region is CAWTWGSNEQFF. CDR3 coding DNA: TGTGCCTGGACTTGGGGGAGCAATGAGCAGTTCTTC.

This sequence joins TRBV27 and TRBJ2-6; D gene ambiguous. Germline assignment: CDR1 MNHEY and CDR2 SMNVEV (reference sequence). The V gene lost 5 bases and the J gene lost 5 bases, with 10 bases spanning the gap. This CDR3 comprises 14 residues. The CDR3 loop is CASSLTVWANVLTF. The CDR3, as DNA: TGTGCCAGCAGTCTCACGGTTTGGGCCAACGTCCTGACTTTC. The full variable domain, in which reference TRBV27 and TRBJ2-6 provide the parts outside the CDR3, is EAQVTQNPRYLITVTGKKLTVTCSQNMNHEYMSWYRQDPGLGLRQIYYSMNVEVTDKGDVPEGYKVSRKEKRNFPLILESPSPNQTSLYFCASSLTVWANVLTFGAGSRLTVL.

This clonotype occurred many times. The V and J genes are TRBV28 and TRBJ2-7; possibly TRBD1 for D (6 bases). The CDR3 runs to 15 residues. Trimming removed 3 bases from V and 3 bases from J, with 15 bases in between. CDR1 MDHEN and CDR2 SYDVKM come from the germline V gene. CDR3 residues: CASSFLTGTNYEQYF. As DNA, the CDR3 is TGTGCCAGCAGTTTCTTGACAGGAACCAACTACGAGCAGTACTTC.

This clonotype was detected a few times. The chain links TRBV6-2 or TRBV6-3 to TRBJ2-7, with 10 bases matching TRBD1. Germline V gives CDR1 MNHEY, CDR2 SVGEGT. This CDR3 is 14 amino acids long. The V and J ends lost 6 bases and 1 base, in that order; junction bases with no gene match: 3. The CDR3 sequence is CASRTGGSSYEQYF. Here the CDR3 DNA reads TGTGCCAGCAGGACAGGGGGCAGTTCCTACGAGCAGTACTTC.

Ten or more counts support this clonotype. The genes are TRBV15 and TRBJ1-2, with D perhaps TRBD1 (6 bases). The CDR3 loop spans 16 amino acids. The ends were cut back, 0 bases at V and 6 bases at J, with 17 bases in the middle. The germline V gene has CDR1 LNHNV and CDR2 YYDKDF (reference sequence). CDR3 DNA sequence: TGTGCCACCAGCAGAGATCAGGGGTTAAGATTCCATGGCTACACCTTC. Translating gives CATSRDQGLRFHGYTF.

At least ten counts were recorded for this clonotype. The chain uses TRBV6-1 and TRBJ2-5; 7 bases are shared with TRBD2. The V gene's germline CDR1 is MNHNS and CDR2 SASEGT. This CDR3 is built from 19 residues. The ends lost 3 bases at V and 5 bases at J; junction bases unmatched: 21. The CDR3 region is CASSDMVMSPTSRKETQYF. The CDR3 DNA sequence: TGTGCCAGCAGTGATATGGTTATGTCCCCGACTAGCAGGAAGGAGACCCAGTACTTC.

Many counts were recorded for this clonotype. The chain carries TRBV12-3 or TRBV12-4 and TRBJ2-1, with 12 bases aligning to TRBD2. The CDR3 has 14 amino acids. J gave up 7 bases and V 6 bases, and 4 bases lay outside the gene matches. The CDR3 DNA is TGTGCCAGCAGGAGACTAGCGGGAGAAAATGAGCAGTTCTTC. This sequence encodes CASRRLAGENEQFF.

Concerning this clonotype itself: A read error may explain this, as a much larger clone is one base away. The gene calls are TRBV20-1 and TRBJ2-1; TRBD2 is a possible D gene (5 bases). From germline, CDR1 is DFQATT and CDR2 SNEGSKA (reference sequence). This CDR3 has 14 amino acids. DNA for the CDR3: TGCTGTGCTAGAGACTACCTAGGTTCCAATGAGCAGTTCTTC. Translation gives CCARDYLGSNEQFF.